These 14 T cell receptor beta chains share one sample of origin, sequenced in a study of beta chain features in type 1 diabetes. Reverse transcription of all isolated RNA meant that expressed TCRB transcripts were sequenced. Assay used: immunoSEQ multiplex PCR; TCRdb lists only in-frame clones, some missing. Of 10,000 to 15,000 clones listed, about half are singletons. The sample was stem cell memory CD4+ T cells from blood. The source of these receptors is a man between 18 and 29 years old in good health.

This clone has only a few counts. The V gene is TRBV7-2, the J gene TRBJ2-1; TRBD2 agrees at 10 bases. Germline CDR1 is SGHTA and CDR2 is FQGNSA. CDR3 length: 14 amino acids. The V and J ends lost 1 base and 8 bases, in that order; junction bases with no gene match: 2. DNA for the CDR3: TGTGCCAGCAGCTTAGGGAGCGGGGGGGATGAGCAGTTCTTC. Its protein is CASSLGSGGDEQFF.

This clone showed up just a few times. The genes are TRBV28 and TRBJ2-5; D is unclear. Trimming took off 6 bases at V and 5 bases at J, with 7 bases between the two ends. CDR1 is MDHEN, CDR2 SYDVKM, per germline. The CDR3 is 11 amino acids. CDR3 nucleotides: TGTGCCAGCAGGACATGGGAGACCCAGTACTTC. Translation: CASRTWETQYF.

This clone was detected only a few times. V usage is TRBV7-9 and J usage is TRBJ1-1; 9 bases match TRBD1. J lost 1 base, V lost 1 base, and 4 bases had no gene match. This CDR3 comprises 16 residues. Germline V lookup: CDR1 SEHNR, CDR2 FQNEAQ (reference sequence). CDR3 region: CASSLGTGAENTEAFF. CDR3 DNA sequence: TGTGCCAGCAGCTTAGGGACAGGGGCGGAGAACACTGAAGCTTTCTTT.

This chain links TRBV5-6 with TRBJ2-3; 9 positions agree with TRBD2. Germline V gene lookup returns CDR1 SGHDT and CDR2 YYEEEE. The CDR3 sequence is 17 residues long. With 4 bases clipped from V and 1 base from J, the junction kept 10 bases outside the gene matches. The CDR3 protein is CASSLGQTSGRTDTQYF. The CDR3 coding sequence is TGTGCCAGCAGCCTCGGACAGACTAGCGGCCGCACAGATACGCAGTATTTT.

This rearrangement joins TRBV27 to TRBJ2-7; the match to TRBD1 covers 10 bases. With V trimmed by 5 bases and J by 0 bases, 4 bases remained unmatched. Germline values: CDR1 MNHEY, CDR2 SMNVEV (reference sequence). This CDR3 is built from 15 residues. CDR3 in DNA: TGTGCCAGCAGTATCCGGACAGGGGGCTCCTACGAGCAGTACTTC. Protein sequence: CASSIRTGGSYEQYF.

The chain uses TRBV11-2 and TRBJ1-6; 8 nucleotides match TRBD1. The CDR3 contains 16 residues. The J segment lost 10 bases and the V segment lost 5 bases, leaving 13 bases of the junction unmatched. Germline values: CDR1 SGHAT, CDR2 FQNNGV. CDR3 coding DNA: TGTGCCAGCAGCACGTCTGCACAGGGGGGTTTATCACCCCTCCACTTT. Translated: CASSTSAQGGLSPLHF.

The chain combines TRBV4-2 with TRBJ2-7; D is undetermined. Germline V gives CDR1 LGHNA, CDR2 YNFKEQ. This CDR3 has 12 amino acids. The V and J ends lost 5 bases and 3 bases respectively, with 8 bases between them. The DNA for the CDR3 is TGTGCCAGCAGCTTGGCCAGCTACGAGCAGTACTTC. Its translation: CASSLASYEQYF.

This clone appeared a few times. The chain carries TRBV6-5 and TRBJ2-7; TRBD2 is a possible D gene (6 bases). Trimming removed 6 bases at V and 2 bases at J, with 14 bases between. The CDR3 loop spans 14 amino acids. Germline CDR1 is MNHEY and CDR2 is SVGAGI. The DNA for the CDR3 is TGTGCCAGCAGCCCCCGGAGGGTAACCTACGAGCAGTACTTC. It yields the protein CASSPRRVTYEQYF.

The chain employs TRBV6-1 and TRBJ1-1; D is uncertain. The germline gives CDR1 MNHNS, CDR2 SASEGT. V lost 8 bases and J lost 11, with 12 bases in between. The CDR3 is 10 amino acids. The CDR3 DNA reads as TGTGCCAGCCAGTTATCTGCTGCTTTCTTT. Its translation: CASQLSAAFF.

The chain has TRBV2 and TRBJ2-7, with 11 bases that match TRBD1. V lost 5 bases, J lost 5 bases, and 11 bases stayed unmatched. This CDR3 comprises 16 residues. The germline V gene has CDR1 SNHLY and CDR2 FYNNEI. CDR3 nucleotides: TGTGCCAGCAGTCTTACCTCCGGGACAGGGGGGGACGAGCAGTACTTC. It specifies CASSLTSGTGGDEQYF.

The chain combines TRBV11-2 with TRBJ2-4; TRBD1 is a possible D gene (6 bases). Germline V CDR1 and CDR2: SGHAT, FQNNGV. The V gene lost 1 base and the J gene lost 16 bases, with 20 bases spanning the gap. The CDR3 has 14 amino acids. The CDR3 region has the DNA TGTGCCAGCAGCTTAGGGACAGCTGATCCGCTCCACTACTTC. It translates to CASSLGTADPLHYF.

V usage is TRBV5-5 and J usage is TRBJ1-6; D is possibly TRBD1 (5 bases). The length of the CDR3 is 15 residues. From germline, CDR1 is SGHKS and CDR2 YYEKEE (reference sequence). V was cut by 3 bases and J by 5 bases, with 12 bases left in between. In nucleotides, the CDR3 is TGTGCCAGCAGCTCAAGTGACAGCCATAATTCACCCCTCCACTTT. Its protein product is CASSSSDSHNSPLHF.

V is TRBV10-3 and J is TRBJ2-5, with 8 bases that match TRBD2. This CDR3 has 17 residues. Per the germline V gene, CDR1 is ENHRY and CDR2 is SYGVKD. Losses at the gene ends were 0 bases for V and 5 bases for J; bases not matched to a gene: 11. CDR3 protein: CAISESIGTSALETQYF. In nucleotides, the CDR3 is TGTGCCATCAGTGAGTCGATAGGGACTAGTGCGCTCGAGACCCAGTACTTC.

The J gene is TRBJ1-1, the V gene TRBV9; 8 nucleotides match TRBD1. After removal of 4 bases from V and 10 bases from J, the junction contained 6 bases not matched to a gene. CDR1 and CDR2 from the germline V gene are SGDLS and YYNGEE. The CDR3 sequence is 12 residues long. The CDR3 loop reads CASSPRGPGAFF. The CDR3 region has the DNA TGTGCCAGCAGCCCCAGGGGGCCAGGAGCTTTCTTT.